These 18 T cell receptor beta chains were all obtained from the same sample, sequenced in a study of blood T cell repertoires in COVID-19. The assay was immunoSEQ multiplex PCR, and TCRdb's table has in-frame clones only and misses some. The table records roughly 95,000 clones, roughly 82% of them present only once. Sequencing was carried out using peripheral blood. The receptors originated from a man over 45 with active or convalescent COVID-19.

This clone was observed once. The rearrangement uses TRBV2 and TRBJ2-1, with 8 bases lining up with TRBD2. This CDR3 is 14 amino acids long. V trimming: 4 bases; J trimming: 8 bases; junction bases outside the gene matches: 7. Germline-derived CDR1 and CDR2 are SNHLY and FYNNEI. CDR3 coding DNA: TGTGCCAGCAGTGTTGGCGGGGGGAGGGATGAGCAGTTCTTC. Its protein is CASSVGGGRDEQFF.

V gene TRBV3-1 (or the pseudogene TRBV3-2) combines with J gene TRBJ2-1; 10 bases are a match to TRBD1. V lost 4 bases, J lost 5 bases, and 17 bases stayed unmatched. This CDR3 has 19 residues. Germline CDR1 and CDR2: LGHDT and YNNKEL (reference sequence). CDR3 sequence: CASSPSMGQGMGSNNEQFF. The CDR3 DNA follows: TGTGCCAGCAGCCCCTCTATGGGACAGGGGATGGGTAGTAACAATGAGCAGTTCTTC.

The chain links TRBV7-9 to TRBJ2-1, with TRBD1 matching over 7 bases. From germline, CDR1 is SEHNR and CDR2 FQNEAQ (reference sequence). The V segment lost 4 bases and the J segment 7 bases; nucleotides outside the gene matches: 1. The CDR3 runs 12 residues. CDR3: CASSSQGNEQFF. The CDR3 region has the DNA TGTGCCAGCAGCTCACAGGGGAATGAGCAGTTCTTC.

The chain carries TRBV2 and TRBJ1-2, with D possibly matching TRBD1 (5 bases). V was trimmed by 6 bases and J by 2 bases, leaving 10 bases between them. This CDR3 region has 13 residues. CDR1 is SNHLY and CDR2 is FYNNEI in the germline V gene. The chain's CDR3 is CASRATGNYGYTF. In DNA form, the CDR3 reads TGTGCCAGCAGAGCCACAGGAAACTATGGCTACACCTTC.

V and J are TRBV18 and TRBJ1-5; TRBD1 is a possible D gene (5 bases). Germline CDR1 and CDR2: KGHSH and LQKENI. The CDR3 length is 16 residues. The V end was cut by 3 bases, the J end by 2 bases, with 14 bases between. In DNA, the CDR3 is TGTGCCAGCTCACCCGGGGGGGGGTTTGGCAATCAGCCCCAGCATTTT. Amino acid sequence: CASSPGGGFGNQPQHF.

This chain uses TRBV10-2 with TRBJ2-3; possible D gene TRBD1, 5 bases. Germline V gives CDR1 WSHSY, CDR2 SAAADI. The germline V and J ends were trimmed by 3 bases and 2 bases, with 9 bases remaining between them. The CDR3 extends over 14 amino acids. CDR3 region: CASSDPGNTDTQYF. In nucleotides, the CDR3 is TGCGCCAGCAGTGATCCAGGGAACACAGATACGCAGTATTTT.

The chain is built from TRBV15 and TRBJ2-1; 8 bases align to TRBD2. Germline V gives CDR1 LNHNV, CDR2 YYDKDF (reference sequence). Trimming at V came to 3 bases and at J to 5 bases, leaving 6 bases not matched to a gene. The CDR3 length is 15 residues. The CDR3 reads CATSSLSGGNNEQFF. DNA for the CDR3: TGTGCCACCAGCAGTTTAAGCGGGGGAAACAATGAGCAGTTCTTC.

DNA for the CDR3: TGTGCCAGCAGCTCCTGGGACACCAGCGGGGAGCTGTTTTTT. It specifies CASSSWDTSGELFF. The chain joins TRBV7-9 to TRBJ2-2, with D possibly being TRBD1 (6 bases). There are 14 residues in the CDR3. Deletions cut 4 bases from V and 7 bases from J, with 13 bases between. Germline V gene lookup returns CDR1 SEHNR and CDR2 FQNEAQ (reference sequence).

The genes are TRBV24-1 and TRBJ1-5; D gene ambiguous. This CDR3 comprises 14 residues. Between the trimmed V and J ends, which lost 1 base and 4 bases, there was a span of 7 bases. Germline assignment: CDR1 KGHDR and CDR2 SFDVKD. CDR3: CATSDFAENQPQHF. CDR3 nucleotides: TGTGCCACCAGTGATTTCGCGGAGAATCAGCCCCAGCATTTT.

The chain has TRBV9 and TRBJ1-2; TRBD1 is a possible D gene (5 bases). The V end was cut by 6 bases, the J end by 9 bases, with 27 bases between. The CDR3 is 16 amino acids. Germline V CDR1 and CDR2: SGDLS, YYNGEE. The CDR3 DNA is TGTGCCAGCACTACTTTACTCCAGGGTTCCCAAGGCTGCTACACCTTC. Translating it yields CASTTLLQGSQGCYTF.

This clone was recorded once. The gene calls are TRBV28 and TRBJ1-1; D remains unclear. Germline V lookup: CDR1 MDHEN, CDR2 SYDVKM. The length of the CDR3 is 12 residues. Between the trimmed V and J ends, which lost 7 bases and 6 bases, there was a span of 12 bases. The CDR3 nucleotides read TGTGCCAGCACAACTATGTCGGCTGAAGCTTTCTTT. Translating gives CASTTMSAEAFF.

The genes are TRBV5-1 and TRBJ1-1, with TRBD1 identical over 11 bases. Germline CDR1 reads SGHRS; CDR2 reads YFSETQ. Trimming at V came to 3 bases and at J to 4 bases, leaving 2 bases not matched to a gene. CDR3 length equals 14 residues. CDR3 DNA sequence: TGCGCCAGCAGCTCCGGGACAGGGGGCACTGAAGCTTTCTTT. Protein: CASSSGTGGTEAFF.

This clone was recorded once. This chain links TRBV3-1 (or the pseudogene TRBV3-2) with TRBJ1-4, with 10 bases aligning to TRBD1. Losses at the gene ends were 2 bases for V and 8 bases for J; bases not matched to a gene: 5. The CDR3 contains 15 residues. CDR1 is LGHDT and CDR2 is YNNKEL in the germline V gene (reference sequence). The CDR3, as DNA: TGTGCCAGCAGCCAATGGGACAGGGGAAGAGAAAAACTGTTTTTT. Translated: CASSQWDRGREKLFF.

The CDR3 DNA reads as TGTGCCAGCAGTTGGACAGGGGTTAAGGAAGCTTTCTTT. Translating gives CASSWTGVKEAFF. V and J are TRBV28 and TRBJ1-1, with 9 bases that match TRBD1. The V segment lost 4 bases and the J segment 8 bases; nucleotides outside the gene matches: 5. The CDR3 contains 13 residues. The germline CDR1 and CDR2 sequences are MDHEN and SYDVKM.

Details on this clone: Other DNA sequences in this sample translate to the same CDR3. The chain couples TRBV4-3 to TRBJ1-5; D not resolved. The CDR3 totals 13 residues. Germline V gene lookup returns CDR1 LGHNA and CDR2 YSLEER. The V end was cut by 0 bases, the J end by 6 bases, with 6 bases between. In DNA, the CDR3 is TGCGCCAGCAGCCAAGAGCGGGGTCAGCCCCAGCATTTT. This encodes CASSQERGQPQHF.

The J gene is TRBJ1-3, the V gene TRBV9; a weak D match, TRBD1 (5 bases). CDR3 length: 14 residues. The germline V gene encodes CDR1 SGDLS and CDR2 YYNGEE. V shed 4 bases and J shed 4 bases, with 12 bases lying between them. The CDR3 reads CASSPDQGGNTIYF. Written as DNA, the CDR3 is TGTGCCAGCAGCCCGGACCAGGGAGGAAACACCATATATTTT.

This rearrangement joins TRBV28 to TRBJ1-1; D gene uncertain. V lost 3 bases to trimming and J lost 3 bases, with 8 bases between them. CDR3 length: 13 residues. The germline V gene encodes CDR1 MDHEN and CDR2 SYDVKM. The CDR3 DNA follows: TGTGCCAGCAGTTTGGGAGCCCACACTGAAGCTTTCTTT. It encodes CASSLGAHTEAFF.

In DNA, the CDR3 is TGTGCCAGCAGCTTCGGACTTAACTCTGGAAACACCATATATTTT. Amino acids: CASSFGLNSGNTIYF. The J gene is TRBJ1-3, the V gene TRBV7-2; D not resolved. V lost 3 bases and J 0 bases, leaving 9 bases between the germline ends. Germline V gene sequence: CDR1 SGHTA, CDR2 FQGNSA. CDR3 length: 15 amino acids. The variable domain in full, with the rest retrieved from reference TRBV7-2 and TRBJ1-3, is GAGVSQSPSNKVTEKGKDVELRCDPISGHTALYWYRQSLGQGLEFLIYFQGNSAPDKSGLPSDRFSAERTGGSVSTLTIQRTQQEDSAVYLCASSFGLNSGNTIYFGEGSWLTVV.